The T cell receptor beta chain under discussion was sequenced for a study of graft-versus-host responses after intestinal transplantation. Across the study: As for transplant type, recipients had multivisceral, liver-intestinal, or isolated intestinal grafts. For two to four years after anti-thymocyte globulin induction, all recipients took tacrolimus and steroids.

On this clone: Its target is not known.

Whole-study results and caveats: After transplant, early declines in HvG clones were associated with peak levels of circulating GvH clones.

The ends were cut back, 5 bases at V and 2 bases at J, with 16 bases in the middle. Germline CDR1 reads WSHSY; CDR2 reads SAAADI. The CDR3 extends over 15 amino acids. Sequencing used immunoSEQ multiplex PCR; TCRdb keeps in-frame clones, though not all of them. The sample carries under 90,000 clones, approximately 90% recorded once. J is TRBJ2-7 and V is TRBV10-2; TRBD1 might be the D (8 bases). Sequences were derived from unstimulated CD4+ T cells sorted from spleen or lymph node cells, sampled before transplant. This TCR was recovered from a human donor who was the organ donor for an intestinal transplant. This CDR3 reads CASSRPTGGAYEQYF. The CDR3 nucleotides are TGCGCCAGCAGTCGACCAACAGGGGGGGCCTACGAGCAGTACTTC.